This TCR beta chain was profiled in a study of blood T cells in healthy people across ages (dated by TCRdb to the mid-2010s). Looking at the study overall: Template switching captured roughly one uniquely barcoded TCR beta cDNA molecule per two T cells in model experiments. The study measured age-related changes in TCR beta repertoire diversity using deep sequencing normalized with unique cDNA molecular identifiers. Donors were grouped into four age groups: young (average about 15 years), middle-aged (39), aged (around 60) and long-lived (roughly 80). Donors of different ages were randomly distributed across sequencing lanes to avoid experimental bias. The study analyzed two additional independent replicas of 1 million unique cDNA reads from the same blood draw for two donors, one aged 18 to 30 and one aged 80 or older. Overall study outcomes, separate from this receptor: Donor CMV infection status was unknown, potentially confounding age-related changes in expanded clonotypes. Conclusive comparison of naive and antigen-experienced compartments was prevented by the profiling of bulk unsorted PBMCs. Estimates of total diversity based on one million sequenced T cells were regarded as lower bounds and as underestimates. There was a strong correlation between observed TCR beta diversity and the percentage of naive T cells measured by flow cytometry. Compared with the aged group, the long-lived group had more naive CD4+ T cells, fewer expanded clones and increased TCR diversity, suggesting age selection. As age increased, observed TCR beta diversity per million T cells dropped in a roughly linear way, and a significant reduction was already evident by age around 41.

Trimming takes 4 bases off V and 4 bases off J; junction bases not matched to a gene: 16. From cysteine to phenylalanine, the CDR3 is 19 amino acids long. CDR3 DNA is the only sequence kept; it has 57 bases, read in frame from the first base. From the germline V gene, CDR1 is SGHRS and CDR2 is YFSETQ. The roughly 37 donors, aged about 6 to 100 years, were systemically healthy Caucasian individuals from Russia. Each donor gave ten milliliters of peripheral blood, collected into EDTA-treated Vacutainer tubes. Ficoll-Paque density-gradient centrifugation was used to isolate PBMCs, with at least 6 million per sample. Trizol reagent was used to extract total RNA from PBMCs, with at least 6 micrograms per sample. For every donor, an aliquot of PBMCs went through flow cytometry to measure the percentages of naive CD45RAhigh/CD27high T cells. Worth noting for this clonotype: It has no known antigen specificity. No base-level quality is on record; no much larger clone is a single base apart.

Libraries were prepared through 5' RACE. This sample was sequenced with an Illumina HiSeq 2500. A second PCR of about 6 to 11 cycles was performed with a sample-barcoded 5' primer and a J-beta primer mix. A unique molecular identifier was introduced onto each TCR beta cDNA molecule by a template-switch 5' adaptor carrying 12 random nucleotides. Each sample yielded at least 3 million CDR3-containing paired-end reads. The Mint cDNA synthesis kit, primed by a TRBC-specific oligonucleotide, was used to synthesize first-strand cDNA from all RNA. All cDNA was treated with uracil-DNA glycosylase and then went through a first 18-cycle PCR with the universal primers M1SS and BC2_uni_R. Per the authors' processing: Each sample was normalized by randomly selecting 1 million high-quality reads, each carrying a distinct molecular identifier. Instead of being binned into consensus sequences, reads with shared molecular identifiers were discarded. MiTCR, set to a Q25 quality threshold and the strictest error-elimination algorithm, was used for CDR3 identification, clonotype clustering and error correction. A nonparametric unseen species model using Euler transformation provided a lower-bound estimate of total TCR beta diversity. Clones were called with MiXCR by TCRdb after fastp trimmed the public reads at Q25, and only in-frame beta chains were retained. CDR3 protein sequences are deduplicated, and each keeps its most common genes and DNA. In this record, the V and J calls reflect TCRdb's handling and not the investigators' own analysis. The sample records 780,000 or so distinct CDR3 sequences, more than 50% of which are singletons. More than 25% of the sample belongs to the ten largest clones.

This sequence was found in a middle-aged man in good health. Source material: blood. The rearranged segments are TRBV5-1 and TRBJ2-6, and TRBD1 aligns with 8 junction nucleotides. The nucleotide sequence reads TGCGCCAGCAGCCTCAGGACAGGGTTGTTGATCTCCGGGGCCAACGTCCTGACTTTC. Its protein reads: CASSLRTGLLISGANVLTF.